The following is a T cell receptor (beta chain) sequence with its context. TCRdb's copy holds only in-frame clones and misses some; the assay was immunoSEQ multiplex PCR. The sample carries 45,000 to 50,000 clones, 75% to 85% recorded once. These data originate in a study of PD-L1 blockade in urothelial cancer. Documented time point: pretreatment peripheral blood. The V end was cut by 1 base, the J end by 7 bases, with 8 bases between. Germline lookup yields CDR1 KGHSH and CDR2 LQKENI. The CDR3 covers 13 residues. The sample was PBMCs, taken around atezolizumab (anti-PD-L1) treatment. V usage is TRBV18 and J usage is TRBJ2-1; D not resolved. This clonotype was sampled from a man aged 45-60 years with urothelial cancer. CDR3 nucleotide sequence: TGTGCCAGCTCACCACGGCCAGTGAATGAGCAGTTCTTC. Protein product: CASSPRPVNEQFF.